The entry that follows covers one T cell receptor (beta chain) sequence. Its antigen remains unknown. This specimen belongs to a study of T-cell memory formation after mild COVID-19. Findings of the study overall: Researchers found some responding clones in pre-infection memory, a sign that cross-reactive memory joined.

The length of the CDR3 is 15 residues. V was trimmed by 5 bases and J by 0 bases, leaving 14 bases between them. Germline V gene data show CDR1 as SGHVS and CDR2 as FQNEAQ. Using constant-segment primers, 5'RACE produced TCR alpha and TCR beta cDNA libraries carrying sample barcodes and UMIs. MiXCR was run by TCRdb on the 5' RACE reads, yielding one entry per CDR3 protein. The sample has some 110,000 distinct CDR3 sequences; around an eighth are singletons. What was sequenced was PBMCs or a T cell subset sorted from them (not recorded which). The V gene is TRBV7-8, the J gene TRBJ2-7, with a possible D match to TRBD2 (5 bases). This sequence originates from an adult woman who had mild COVID-19 (a few samples of this study predate the infection). Cell type and time point are not known. The CDR3 sequence is CASSRSFGSSYEQYF. The CDR3 coding sequence is TGTGCCAGCAGCCGTTCCTTTGGGAGCTCCTACGAGCAGTACTTC.